The rows below give T cell receptor beta chains drawn from one sample of a study of blood T cell repertoires in COVID-19. Sequenced by immunoSEQ multiplex PCR; TCRdb stores in-frame clones only, minus some. The sample lists roughly 72,000 clones; 88% were seen once. The sample taken for sequencing was peripheral blood. The receptors come from a human donor in a cohort sampled during active COVID-19. Each CDR3 is given with its conserved first and last residue. Clone size is stated in some rows and not others, as once, few, many or a class when expanded.

v_call	clone_size	j_call	cdr3_aa
TRBV18	NA	TRBJ1-5	CASSGYFTDQPQHF
TRBV7-9	NA	TRBJ2-5	CASSLLSGRGGETQYF
TRBV7-3	NA	TRBJ1-1	CASSSGHQNTEAFF
TRBV5-4	NA	TRBJ2-2	CASSPRGVTAGELFF
TRBV28	once	TRBJ2-1	CASSSGGLAGGYEQFF
TRBV24-1	NA	TRBJ2-3	CATSDYCSTGKSTDTQYF
TRBV5-1	NA	TRBJ1-6	CASSWGRLSPQTHNSPLHF
TRBV7-2	NA	TRBJ1-6	CASSLRGGQGSPLHF
TRBV6-1	NA	TRBJ2-7	CASSELQGISYEQYF
TRBV10-2	few	TRBJ2-1	CASTSSGGGNEQFF
TRBV7-2	NA	TRBJ2-4	CASSLAASGGAENIQYF
TRBV6-2/TRBV6-3	NA	TRBJ2-2	CASSRQGTGELFF
TRBV7-9	NA	TRBJ2-1	CASSDTSGRDNNEQFF
TRBV11-1	NA	TRBJ2-5	CASSPYLAQETQYF
TRBV3-1/TRBV3-2	NA	TRBJ1-1	CASSQGLNRGSTEAFF
TRBV6-6	NA	TRBJ2-7	CASSTSPKTYEQYF
TRBV3-1/TRBV3-2	NA	TRBJ2-1	CASSQALSGSPYNEQFF
TRBV3-1/TRBV3-2	NA	TRBJ1-1	CASRTGENTEAFF
TRBV20-1	NA	TRBJ1-4	CSASSGYNEKLFF
TRBV6-5	NA	TRBJ2-5	CASSYQGLTLKTQYF
TRBV18	NA	TRBJ1-1	CASSSGTDNTEAFF
TRBV4-1	NA	TRBJ1-4	CASSQMGGGAVEKLFF
TRBV19	NA	TRBJ2-3	CASSPRKDTQYF
TRBV3-1/TRBV3-2	NA	TRBJ2-7	CASSFRTGASSYEQYF
TRBV19	NA	TRBJ1-4	CASSIFGAAEKLFF
TRBV24-1	NA	TRBJ2-1	CATSDRSWTGGNEQFF
TRBV5-1	NA	TRBJ2-3	CASSAGPSTDTQYF
TRBV19	NA	TRBJ1-6	CASSIDRAESSPLHF
TRBV5-1	NA	TRBJ2-1	CASSFGLAEGNEQFF
TRBV9	few	TRBJ2-7	CASSEGPSSYEQYF
TRBV10-3	NA	TRBJ1-5	CAISIDNQPQHF
TRBV18	NA	TRBJ1-1	CASSPTTGGARTEAFF
TRBV11-3	NA	TRBJ2-7	CASSRAGDYEQYF
TRBV5-1	NA	TRBJ2-7	CASSLEPDDPRGQYF
TRBV7-8	once	TRBJ1-4	CASSFSRGGEKLFF
TRBV3-1/TRBV3-2	NA	TRBJ2-1	CASSQDSGLYNEQFF
TRBV7-9	few	TRBJ1-2	CASSLAFTGTTGGYTF